These T cell receptor beta chains were read from a single sample in a study of T cell changes during pregnancy in multiple sclerosis. Sequencing used immunoSEQ multiplex PCR; TCRdb keeps in-frame clones, though not all of them. The repertoire consists of about 100,000 clones, with around 93% occurring once and the leading ten covering about 0.9%. The input for sequencing was peripheral blood, taken before pregnancy. These receptor sequences come from a female donor with multiple sclerosis, enrolled in a pregnancy study. Each CDR3 is given with its conserved first and last residue. A D gene is named only where the DNA matches it firmly. Some rows have no size entry. The others give once, few or many, or a class for an expanded clone.

j_gene	abundance	d_gene	v_gene	len	CDR3aa	CDR3nt
TRBJ1-1	-	-	TRBV27	13	CASSSAPLSEAFF	TGTGCCAGCAGTTCCGCCCCACTTTCTGAAGCTTTCTTT
TRBJ2-2	-	TRBD2	TRBV19	15	CASSRLAGGHGELFF	TGTGCCAGTAGCCGACTAGCGGGAGGTCACGGGGAGCTGTTTTTT
TRBJ2-7	-	TRBD1	TRBV7-6	15	CASSSRTGRLYEQYF	TGTGCCAGCAGCTCGCGGACAGGTCGGTTGTACGAGCAGTACTTC
TRBJ2-1	-	TRBD2	TRBV18	16	CASSPSSGVPNNEQFF	TGTGCCAGCTCACCATCTAGCGGAGTACCTAACAATGAGCAGTTCTTC
TRBJ2-2	-	-	TRBV21-1	15	CASSKAGQNTGELFF	TGTGCCAGCAGCAAAGCCGGACAGAACACCGGGGAGCTGTTTTTT
TRBJ1-1	once	TRBD1	TRBV30	16	CAWRPGTGGVGTEAFF	TGTGCCTGGCGTCCCGGGACAGGGGGCGTGGGTACTGAAGCTTTCTTT
TRBJ1-1	-	-	TRBV5-1	14	CASSPVPGVTEAFF	TGCGCCAGCAGCCCCGTCCCCGGGGTCACTGAAGCTTTCTTT
TRBJ2-1	-	-	TRBV19	14	CASSILGRSNEQFF	TGTGCCAGTAGTATATTGGGGAGGAGTAATGAGCAGTTCTTC
TRBJ1-2	-	-	TRBV28	14	CASTPSGGARGYTF	TGTGCCAGCACCCCCTCTGGGGGGGCGCGGGGCTACACCTTC
TRBJ2-2	once	-	TRBV27	13	CASSPTATGELFF	TGTGCCAGCAGCCCGACTGCAACCGGGGAGCTGTTTTTT
TRBJ1-1	-	-	TRBV14	15	CASSQGRSQNTEAFF	TGTGCCAGCAGCCAAGGGCGGTCCCAGAACACTGAAGCTTTCTTT
TRBJ2-7	-	-	TRBV28	14	CASSFPRGSYEQYF	TGTGCCAGCAGTTTTCCCAGGGGATCCTACGAGCAGTACTTC
TRBJ1-1	-	-	TRBV7-9	12	CASSFATAEAFF	TGTGCCAGCAGCTTTGCCACAGCTGAAGCTTTCTTT
TRBJ2-1	-	-	TRBV27	14	CASSRGSYYNEQFF	TGTGCCAGCAGTAGGGGTAGCTACTACAATGAGCAGTTCTTC
TRBJ2-1	-	TRBD2	TRBV4-2	15	CASSFATSGSGEQFF	TGTGCCAGCAGCTTCGCCACTAGCGGGAGTGGTGAGCAGTTCTTC
TRBJ2-1	-	TRBD1	TRBV9	16	CASSVSPGTEGGEQFF	TGTGCCAGCAGCGTTTCCCCCGGGACAGAGGGCGGTGAGCAGTTCTTC